The present T cell receptor (beta chain) was sequenced within a study of T-cell memory formation after mild COVID-19. Study-wide results and caveats: Some SARS-CoV-2-responding clones were already detected in memory before infection.

Trimming took 5 bases from V and 3 from J, leaving 10 bases between them. The CDR3 is 13 residues long. TCR alpha and TCR beta cDNA libraries with sample barcodes and UMIs came from 5'RACE using constant-segment primers. TCRdb passed the 5' RACE reads through MiXCR, listing each CDR3 protein once. Here the sample spans 250,000 to 400,000 distinct CDR3 sequences, 13% to 15% being singletons. This clonotype was seen a handful of times. The target antigen is unknown. The sample comprised PBMCs or a T cell subset sorted from them (not recorded which). The sequence came from a man between 18 and 35 years old who had mild COVID-19 (a few samples of this study predate the infection). Cell type and time point are not known. This chain links TRBV12-3 or TRBV12-4 with TRBJ1-1; D might be TRBD1 (6 bases). In DNA, the CDR3 is TGTGCCAGCAGTCCAGGGGTGTACACTGAAGCTTTCTTT. Encoded protein: CASSPGVYTEAFF.